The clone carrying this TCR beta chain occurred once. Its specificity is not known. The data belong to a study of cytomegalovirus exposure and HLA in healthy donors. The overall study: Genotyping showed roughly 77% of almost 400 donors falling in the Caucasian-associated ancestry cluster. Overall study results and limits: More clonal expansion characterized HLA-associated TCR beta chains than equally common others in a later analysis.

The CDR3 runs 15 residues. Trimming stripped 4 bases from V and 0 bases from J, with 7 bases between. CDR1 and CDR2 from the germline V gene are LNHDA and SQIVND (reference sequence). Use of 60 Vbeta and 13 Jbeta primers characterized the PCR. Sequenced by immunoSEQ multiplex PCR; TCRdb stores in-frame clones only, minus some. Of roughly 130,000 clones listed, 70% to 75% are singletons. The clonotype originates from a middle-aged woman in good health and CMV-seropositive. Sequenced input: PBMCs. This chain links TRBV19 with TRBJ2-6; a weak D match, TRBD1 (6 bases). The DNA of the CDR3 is TGTGCCAGTAGTACACAGGGCTCTGGGGCCAACGTCCTGACTTTC. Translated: CASSTQGSGANVLTF. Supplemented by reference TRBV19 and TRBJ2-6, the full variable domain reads DGGITQSPKYLFRKEGQNVTLSCEQNLNHDAMYWYRQDPGQGLRLIYYSQIVNDFQKGDIAEGYSVSREKKESFPLTVTSAQKNPTAFYLCASSTQGSGANVLTFGAGSRLTVL.